One and the same sample provided the 24 T cell receptor beta chains below, sequenced in a study of blood T cells in healthy people across ages. The authors ran a second PCR of about 6 to 11 cycles using a sample-barcoded 5' primer and a J-beta primer mix. TCRdb re-called the 5' RACE reads with MiXCR, one entry per CDR3 protein. The profile shows about 1.5 million distinct CDR3 sequences, around 39% of them singletons. Sequencing was carried out using blood. The receptors were sampled from a woman younger than 30 in good health.

At least ten counts were recorded for this clonotype. The chain is built from TRBV21-1 and TRBJ2-3. TRBV21-1 is an annotated pseudogene. The CDR3 consists of 11 residues. The CDR3 here is CASTWGDTQYF. CDR3 DNA sequence: TGTGCCAGCACATGGGGAGATACGCAGTATTTT.

This clonotype was seen only a few times. This sequence joins TRBV7-8 and TRBJ2-1, with unresolved D. The CDR3 has 16 amino acids. V was cut by 0 bases and J by 2 bases, with 11 bases left in between. Per germline, CDR1 SGHVS and CDR2 FQNEAQ. The CDR3 region has the DNA TGTGCCAGCAGCTTAGCGGAACACCCGACCTACAATGAGCAGTTCTTC. Encoded protein: CASSLAEHPTYNEQFF.

In regard to this clonotype: Its ends do not fully match the called genes, so a read error is possible. The chain couples TRBV5-1 to TRBJ2-7; 7 bases map to TRBD1. Germline-derived CDR1 and CDR2 are SGHRS and YFSETQ. This CDR3 contains 18 residues. DNA of the CDR3: TGCGCCAGCAGCTCCCAAACCTTCACAGGGGCCAGCTCCTACGAGCGGTACTTC. Its translation: CASSSQTFTGASSYERYF.

This clonotype was seen more than once but under ten times. The J gene is TRBJ2-7, the V gene TRBV5-1, with TRBD2 identical over 7 bases. V shed 2 bases, J shed 4 bases, and the junction held 15 bases outside the gene matches. Germline CDR1 and CDR2: SGHRS and YFSETQ. The CDR3 consists of 17 residues. This CDR3 reads CASSFGRPAGVSYEQYF. In nucleotides, the CDR3 is TGCGCCAGCAGCTTCGGTAGGCCCGCGGGAGTGTCGTACGAGCAGTACTTC.

For the CDR3, the DNA is TGCAGTGCTAGCAGGGGCTTGGGCTATGGCTACACCTTC. Translation gives CSASRGLGYGYTF. The V and J genes are TRBV20-1 and TRBJ1-2; D perhaps matches TRBD1 (6 bases). The CDR3 length is 13 residues. CDR1 and CDR2 (germline): DFQATT, SNEGSKA (reference sequence). Deletions cut 3 bases from V and 4 bases from J, with 12 bases between.

The chain combines TRBV10-3 with TRBJ2-2; 8 bases fit TRBD2. Germline V gene lookup returns CDR1 ENHRY and CDR2 SYGVKD. CDR3 length equals 15 residues. V lost 10 bases to trimming and J lost 3 bases; unmatched junction nucleotides: 10. The CDR3 reads CATDPGRGDTGELFF. DNA for the CDR3: TGTGCCACCGACCCAGGGCGGGGGGACACCGGGGAGCTGTTTTTT.

This clonotype turned up a few times. This chain joins TRBV21-1 and TRBJ2-5; the tabulated D call, TRBD1, remains unverified against the DNA. TRBV21-1 is tagged as a pseudogene. The CDR3 is made up of 16 amino acids. CDR3 sequence reads: CASSWGRYPTGETQYF. The CDR3, as DNA: TGTGCCAGCAGCTGGGGGCGGTACCCCACTGGGGAGACCCAGTACTTC.

This chain connects TRBV9 to TRBJ2-3; the match to TRBD2 covers 9 bases. The CDR3 loop spans 15 amino acids. Germline-derived CDR1 and CDR2 are SGDLS and YYNGEE. V was pared by 2 bases and J by 3 bases, with 4 bases of the junction left unmatched. CDR3 DNA sequence: TGTGCCAGCAGCGTGACGGCGGGGGGGACAGATACGCAGTATTTT. Translating gives CASSVTAGGTDTQYF.

This chain joins TRBV6-5 and TRBJ2-7; TRBD1 matches at 7 bases. The V and J ends lost 0 bases and 0 bases, in that order; junction bases with no gene match: 17. Germline assignment: CDR1 MNHEY and CDR2 SVGAGI. This CDR3 is 20 amino acids long. The chain's CDR3 is CASSYSISGNPTGSSYEQYF. For the CDR3, the DNA is TGTGCCAGCAGTTACTCGATAAGTGGAAACCCGACAGGGTCCTCCTACGAGCAGTACTTC.

This chain links TRBV10-1 with TRBJ2-1, with D maybe TRBD2 (6 bases). V was shortened by 7 bases and J by 8 bases, with 18 bases between the two germline ends. The CDR3 is 14 residues long. Per germline, CDR1 WNHNN and CDR2 SYGVQD (reference sequence). CDR3 amino acids: CASKPGGAGYEQFF. In DNA, the CDR3 is TGCGCCAGCAAGCCCGGTGGGGCGGGATATGAGCAGTTCTTC.

The gene calls are TRBV3-1 and TRBJ2-3; the D is unclear. Per germline, CDR1 LGHDT and CDR2 YNNKEL (reference sequence). V was shortened by 1 base and J by 0 bases, with 11 bases between the two germline ends. The CDR3 extends over 16 amino acids. The CDR3 bases are TGTGCCAGCAGCCAAGTCATGGGTTTTAGCACAGATACGCAGTATTTT. Translating it yields CASSQVMGFSTDTQYF.

This clonotype was picked up a small number of times. In nucleotides, the CDR3 is TGTGCCATCAGTGAGGAACTCTACGAGCAGTACTTC. It is translated as CAISEELYEQYF. The chain combines TRBV10-3 with TRBJ2-7; D remains ambiguous. Germline assignment: CDR1 ENHRY and CDR2 SYGVKD. Trimming cost V 2 bases and J 3 bases, with 5 bases left between them. There are 12 residues in the CDR3.

The CDR3 is CASSGGTAPRGGYTF. The CDR3 coding sequence is TGTGCCAGCAGCGGAGGGACAGCCCCAAGGGGAGGCTACACCTTC. The rearrangement uses TRBV9 and TRBJ1-2, with 7 positions matching TRBD1. The V segment lost 3 bases and the J segment 8 bases; nucleotides outside the gene matches: 13. The CDR3 consists of 15 residues. Germline V gene sequence: CDR1 SGDLS, CDR2 YYNGEE.

The gene calls are TRBV9 and TRBJ2-7, with TRBD2 matching 13 bases. The J call may be in error: the DNA end matches TRBJ2-5 better. The CDR3 length is 16 residues. From germline, CDR1 is SGDLS and CDR2 YYNGEE. The CDR3 coding sequence is TGTGCCAGCAGCGTAGGCGTGACTAGCGGGGGGGAGACCCAGTACTTC. Translating gives CASSVGVTSGGETQYF.

This clonotype has just a few counts. The chain's CDR3 is CSVRSYNEQYF. The CDR3 DNA reads as TGCAGTGTTAGGTCCTATAACGAGCAGTACTTC. The genes are TRBV29-1 and TRBJ2-4; no clear D. The J call is in doubt because the DNA end fits TRBJ2-7 better. The CDR3 length is 11 residues. Per germline, CDR1 SQVTM and CDR2 ANQGSEA.

The chain carries TRBV20-1 and TRBJ1-3; D uncertain. The V and J ends lost 5 bases and 0 bases respectively, with 11 bases between them. Germline CDR1 reads DFQATT; CDR2 reads SNEGSKA (reference sequence). The CDR3 sequence is 14 residues long. As DNA, the CDR3 is TGCAGTGCTCTTCTACTAAGCTCTGGAAACACCATATATTTT. Its protein product is CSALLLSSGNTIYF.

This clonotype was observed a handful of times. This chain connects TRBV11-2 to TRBJ2-3; 7 nucleotides line up with TRBD1. This CDR3 comprises 15 residues. Germline CDR1 is SGHAT and CDR2 is FQNNGV. J was trimmed by 2 bases and V by 5 bases; bases with no gene match: 7. CDR3 nucleotides: TGTGCCAGCAGCCATGGGGGACAGAACACAGATACGCAGTATTTT. Protein sequence: CASSHGGQNTDTQYF.

This chain joins TRBV27 and TRBJ2-7; TRBD1 aligns across 8 bases. V lost 2 bases and J lost 3; bases outside the gene matches: 6. This CDR3 is 15 amino acids long. Germline CDR1 is MNHEY and CDR2 is SMNVEV (reference sequence). The CDR3 DNA reads as TGTGCCAGCAGTTTAAGTTTTACAGGGGGCTACGAGCAGTACTTC. Translation gives CASSLSFTGGYEQYF.

The rearrangement uses TRBV6-5 and TRBJ2-5; 8 nucleotides match TRBD2. The CDR3 has 15 amino acids. The germline gives CDR1 MNHEY, CDR2 SVGAGI. The junction had 9 bases not matched to a gene; V was cut back by 4 bases and J by 5 bases. The CDR3 region has the DNA TGTGCCAGCAGTTTCTCAACCGGACTAGCCGAGACCCAGTACTTC. Amino acids: CASSFSTGLAETQYF.

This clonotype was found many times. The rearrangement links TRBV5-1 to TRBJ2-1, with TRBD2 matching over 7 bases. The CDR3 is made up of 16 amino acids. J was trimmed by 9 bases and V by 5 bases; bases with no gene match: 17. CDR1 is SGHRS, CDR2 YFSETQ, per germline. CDR3 coding DNA: TGCGCCAGCAGTTTTCGAGCGGGGTCCGTTCCCCCTGAGCAGTTCTTC. Translation: CASSFRAGSVPPEQFF.

This clonotype was counted between two and nine times. V is TRBV20-1 and J is TRBJ1-1; 10 nucleotides agree with TRBD1. CDR3 length: 13 amino acids. The ends lost 5 bases at V and 1 base at J; junction bases unmatched: 1. CDR1 DFQATT and CDR2 SNEGSKA come from the germline V gene (reference sequence). The CDR3 nucleotides are TGCAGTGCTGGGGACAGGGGGAACACTGAAGCTTTCTTT. Encoded protein: CSAGDRGNTEAFF.

V gene TRBV20-1 combines with J gene TRBJ2-1; 9 bases map to TRBD2. Near its end, the DNA agrees better with TRBJ2-7, so the J call may be wrong. The germline CDR1 and CDR2 sequences are DFQATT and SNEGSKA (reference sequence). The CDR3 is made up of 14 amino acids. CDR3 sequence: CSAPLAGPYNEQYF. In DNA, the CDR3 is TGCAGTGCTCCACTAGCGGGCCCTTACAATGAGCAGTACTTC.

Only a few counts were recorded for this clonotype. The gene calls are TRBV20-1 and TRBJ2-1, with D perhaps assigned TRBD1 or TRBD2 (5 bases each). From germline, CDR1 is DFQATT and CDR2 SNEGSKA (reference sequence). This CDR3 spans 16 amino acids. The ends were cut back, 2 bases at V and 2 bases at J, with 16 bases in the middle. The DNA of the CDR3 is TGCAGTGCTAGAAGTATTGAGGGGCCCACCTACAATGAGCAGTTCTTC. Encoded protein: CSARSIEGPTYNEQFF.

This clonotype turned up a few times. CDR3 protein: CASSQGSLETQYF. The CDR3 DNA is TGTGCCAGCAGCCAAGGAAGCCTAGAGACCCAGTACTTC. The rearrangement uses TRBV14 and TRBJ2-5; unclear D gene. The length of the CDR3 is 13 residues. Trimming took 1 base from V and 4 from J, leaving 7 bases between them. CDR1 SGHDN and CDR2 FVKESK come from the germline V gene.